The 30 T cell receptor beta chains presented below share a single source sample, sequenced in a study of vaccination effects on CD4 cells after COVID-19. No cognate antigen is known for these TCRs. Researchers isolated CD4+ T cells once approximately ten days of culture had elapsed. Assay used: immunoSEQ multiplex PCR; TCRdb lists only in-frame clones, some missing. The table has some 30,000 clones, approximately 63% seen once; the top ten hold over 3%. The input for sequencing was CD4+ T cells from PBMCs cultured without peptide, taken before COVID-19 vaccination. These receptors were taken from a human donor who received a COVID-19 vaccine.

V gene TRBV19 combines with J gene TRBJ1-2; D perhaps matches TRBD1 (5 bases). The CDR3 has 13 amino acids. Trimming took off 7 bases at V and 4 bases at J, with 13 bases between the two ends. Germline V gene lookup returns CDR1 LNHDA and CDR2 SQIVND (reference sequence). CDR3 loop: CASKHPGFYGYTF. CDR3 in DNA: TGTGCCAGTAAACACCCAGGGTTCTATGGCTACACCTTC.

There are a few counts of this clone. This chain uses TRBV7-9 with TRBJ1-1, with no clear D. V gave up 3 bases and J gave up 1 base, with 12 bases separating them. Per germline, CDR1 SEHNR and CDR2 FQNEAQ (reference sequence). The CDR3 is 15 residues long. CDR3 residues: CASSFSVGRNTEAFF. The CDR3 coding sequence is TGTGCCAGCAGCTTTTCCGTTGGCAGGAACACTGAAGCTTTCTTT.

J is TRBJ2-7 and V is TRBV3-1 (or the pseudogene TRBV3-2); 7 positions agree with TRBD1. Germline-derived CDR1 and CDR2 are LGHDT and YNNKEL (reference sequence). The V and J ends lost 4 bases and 5 bases, in that order; junction bases with no gene match: 2. This CDR3 has 12 residues. CDR3 residues: CASSPTGHEQYF. The CDR3 DNA sequence: TGTGCCAGCAGCCCGACAGGGCACGAGCAGTACTTC.

This clone was seen a few times. The CDR3 spells CASRSGSSGNTIYF. The CDR3 DNA follows: TGTGCCAGCAGGTCAGGCAGCTCTGGAAACACCATATATTTT. The gene calls are TRBV2 and TRBJ1-3; D uncertain. This CDR3 has 14 residues. V gave up 6 bases and J gave up 0 bases, with 9 bases separating them. Germline V gene data show CDR1 as SNHLY and CDR2 as FYNNEI.

CDR3 bases: TGCGCCAGCAGCAGGGGACTAGCGGAGTACAATGAGCAGTTCTTC. It encodes CASSRGLAEYNEQFF. The chain combines TRBV5-1 with TRBJ2-1; 11 nucleotides match TRBD2. Trimming removed 4 bases from V and 4 bases from J; junction bases left unmatched: 4. CDR3 length: 15 amino acids. Germline CDR1 is SGHRS and CDR2 is YFSETQ.

The chain carries TRBV5-1 and TRBJ2-1; D unresolved. Germline V gene lookup returns CDR1 SGHRS and CDR2 YFSETQ. This CDR3 comprises 13 residues. Trimming took off 6 bases at V and 4 bases at J, with 11 bases between the two ends. The CDR3 nucleotides read TGCGCCAGCAAGAAGGACGGGTACAATGAGCAGTTCTTC. The encoded protein is CASKKDGYNEQFF. Full variable domain (remainder filled in from reference TRBV5-1 and TRBJ2-1): KAGVTQTPRYLIKTRGQQVTLSCSPISGHRSVSWYQQTPGQGLQFLFEYFSETQRNKGNFPGRFSGRQFSNSRSEMNVSTLELGDSALYLCASKKDGYNEQFFGPGTRLTVL.

This chain joins TRBV6-6 and TRBJ1-1, with a possible D match to TRBD1 (5 bases). The CDR3 contains 14 residues. CDR1 is MNHNY, CDR2 SVGAGI, per germline (reference sequence). The ends were cut back, 5 bases at V and 3 bases at J, with 13 bases in the middle. The CDR3 nucleotides are TGTGCCAGCAGTATACAGGAGGAGGACACTGAAGCTTTCTTT. Protein sequence: CASSIQEEDTEAFF.

The chain uses TRBV7-9 and TRBJ2-7, with D perhaps TRBD1 or TRBD2 (5 bases each). CDR3 length: 14 residues. Trimming pared 1 base from V and 7 bases from J, leaving 14 bases between. The germline V gene has CDR1 SEHNR and CDR2 FQNEAQ (reference sequence). The CDR3 DNA reads as TGTGCCAGCAGCTTAGAGGGGCGAGGGAGTGAGCAGTACTTC. Translating it yields CASSLEGRGSEQYF. Variable domain in full (rest from reference TRBV7-9 and TRBJ2-7): DTGVSQNPRHKITKRGQNVTFRCDPISEHNRLYWYRQTLGQGPEFLTYFQNEAQLEKSRLLSDRFSAERPKGSFSTLEIQRTEQGDSAMYLCASSLEGRGSEQYFGPGTRLTVT.

This clone was observed a handful of times. The V and J genes are TRBV10-3 and TRBJ2-7; TRBD1 matches 9 bases. This CDR3 region has 17 residues. CDR1 and CDR2 (germline): ENHRY, SYGVKD. V was pared by 2 bases and J by 2 bases, with 10 bases of the junction left unmatched. CDR3 residues: CAISESLVGQGAYEQYF. In nucleotides, the CDR3 is TGTGCCATCAGTGAGAGTTTGGTGGGACAGGGAGCCTACGAGCAGTACTTC.

The CDR3: CASKPGLATNEQFF. The CDR3 DNA follows: TGCGCCAGCAAACCGGGACTAGCGACAAATGAGCAGTTCTTC. The chain joins TRBV4-1 to TRBJ2-1; TRBD2 matches at 10 bases. J was trimmed by 7 bases and V by 7 bases; bases with no gene match: 7. The CDR3 loop spans 14 amino acids. In germline, CDR1 is MGHRA, CDR2 YSYEKL.

This clone was seen a handful of times. This rearrangement joins TRBV6-4 to TRBJ2-3, with 9 nucleotides matching TRBD1. V lost 3 bases to trimming and J lost 0 bases; unmatched junction nucleotides: 4. Germline V gene data show CDR1 as MRHNA and CDR2 as SNTAGT. CDR3 length: 16 amino acids. CDR3 in DNA: TGTGCCAGCAGTGAGGGACAGGGCGGGAGCACAGATACGCAGTATTTT. Its protein product is CASSEGQGGSTDTQYF.

The chain joins TRBV10-3 to TRBJ1-3; 10 nucleotides match TRBD1. With V trimmed by 6 bases and J by 0 bases, 11 bases remained unmatched. CDR1 ENHRY and CDR2 SYGVKD come from the germline V gene. CDR3 length: 18 amino acids. DNA of the CDR3: TGTGCCATCAGCGGGCCGGGACAGGGGTTAAACTCTGGAAACACCATATATTTT. Translated, it gives CAISGPGQGLNSGNTIYF.

This clone appeared once. The rearrangement links TRBV7-9 to TRBJ2-7; TRBD1 aligns across 10 bases. V lost 2 bases to trimming and J lost 2 bases; unmatched junction nucleotides: 3. The CDR3 contains 15 residues. Germline loops: CDR1 SEHNR, CDR2 FQNEAQ (reference sequence). This chain's CDR3 is CASSLTGTGAYEQYF. In DNA form, the CDR3 reads TGTGCCAGCAGCTTAACCGGGACAGGGGCCTACGAGCAGTACTTC.

The V and J genes are TRBV6-6 and TRBJ2-2; D may be TRBD2 (5 bases). CDR3 length equals 16 residues. Trimming stripped 0 bases from V and 2 bases from J, with 10 bases between. Germline V gene sequence: CDR1 MNHNY, CDR2 SVGAGI (reference sequence). The CDR3 nucleotides read TGTGCCAGCAGTTACTCTTGGACTCGAAACACCGGGGAGCTGTTTTTT. Protein sequence: CASSYSWTRNTGELFF.

A few counts support this clone. Here the CDR3 DNA reads TGTGCCAGTAGTATTGGCAGGGGGCTTGGCTACACCTTC. This encodes CASSIGRGLGYTF. V usage is TRBV19 and J usage is TRBJ1-2; 8 bases fit TRBD1. The germline gives CDR1 LNHDA, CDR2 SQIVND (reference sequence). J was trimmed by 7 bases and V by 3 bases; bases with no gene match: 4. CDR3 length: 13 amino acids. Looking up the rest from reference TRBV19 and TRBJ1-2 gives the full variable domain: DGGITQSPKYLFRKEGQNVTLSCEQNLNHDAMYWYRQDPGQGLRLIYYSQIVNDFQKGDIAEGYSVSREKKESFPLTVTSAQKNPTAFYLCASSIGRGLGYTFGSGTRLTVV.

This clone was seen once. This rearrangement joins TRBV19 to TRBJ1-2; tentatively, D is TRBD1 (5 bases). The CDR3 contains 15 residues. Germline CDR1 reads LNHDA; CDR2 reads SQIVND (reference sequence). The V end was cut by 6 bases, the J end by 2 bases, with 16 bases between. The CDR3 region has the DNA TGTGCCAGTAGCCCGGACTACAGGAAAAACTATGGCTACACCTTC. This translates into CASSPDYRKNYGYTF.

The rearrangement uses TRBV9 and TRBJ1-4, with D maybe TRBD1 (5 bases). Germline V gene data show CDR1 as SGDLS and CDR2 as YYNGEE. Trimming stripped 4 bases from V and 7 bases from J, with 20 bases between. There are 16 residues in the CDR3. CDR3 amino acids: CASSLSPYGTVEKLFF. The CDR3 region has the DNA TGTGCCAGCAGCCTCAGCCCGTACGGGACGGTTGAAAAACTGTTTTTT.

This clone was picked up a small number of times. This chain connects TRBV5-1 to TRBJ2-1, with 8 bases matching TRBD2. CDR3 length: 16 residues. Germline values: CDR1 SGHRS, CDR2 YFSETQ. V dropped 2 bases and J dropped 0; count of bases not matched to a gene: 4. The CDR3 loop reads CASSFGGGSSYNEQFF. The CDR3 DNA sequence: TGCGCCAGCAGCTTCGGGGGGGGAAGCTCCTACAATGAGCAGTTCTTC.

V usage is TRBV24-1 and J usage is TRBJ2-3, with TRBD1 matching over 9 bases. V dropped 5 bases and J dropped 2; count of bases not matched to a gene: 16. The CDR3 is 19 amino acids. Germline loops: CDR1 KGHDR, CDR2 SFDVKD. The CDR3, as DNA: TGTGCCACCAGTGGGGGGGGACAGGGACCCCCGCTATTCACAGATACGCAGTATTTT. Translating gives CATSGGGQGPPLFTDTQYF.

The chain joins TRBV4-1 to TRBJ2-3; TRBD2 is a possible D gene (6 bases). V lost 0 bases and J 3 bases, leaving 7 bases between the germline ends. Germline CDR1 MGHRA, CDR2 YSYEKL. The CDR3 is 14 amino acids. This chain's CDR3 is CASSQERGTDTQYF. The CDR3, as DNA: TGCGCCAGCAGCCAAGAACGGGGGACAGATACGCAGTATTTT.

The gene calls are TRBV27 and TRBJ1-2; TRBD1 matches at 7 bases. V was clipped by 4 bases and J by 4 bases; unmatched bases: 12. The CDR3 length is 16 residues. Germline loops: CDR1 MNHEY, CDR2 SMNVEV (reference sequence). The CDR3 DNA sequence: TGTGCCAGCAGTTCGACGACAGGGCGGTTCGCCTATGGCTACACCTTC. Translation gives CASSSTTGRFAYGYTF.

The chain links TRBV19 to TRBJ1-5; 9 bases match TRBD1. The germline gives CDR1 LNHDA, CDR2 SQIVND (reference sequence). This CDR3 contains 18 residues. V shed 3 bases and J 0 bases; nucleotides not matched to a gene: 9. The CDR3 nucleotides read TGTGCCAGTAGTATCCCCTTCCCGGGACAGGGTAGCAATCAGCCCCAGCATTTT. This translates into CASSIPFPGQGSNQPQHF. The entire variable domain, with the rest obtained from reference TRBV19 and TRBJ1-5, is as follows: DGGITQSPKYLFRKEGQNVTLSCEQNLNHDAMYWYRQDPGQGLRLIYYSQIVNDFQKGDIAEGYSVSREKKESFPLTVTSAQKNPTAFYLCASSIPFPGQGSNQPQHFGDGTRLSIL.

By share of the sample, this clone is medium-sized (0.01 to 0.1%). The chain combines TRBV5-6 with TRBJ1-1; D uncertain. V was cut by 0 bases and J by 1 base, with 10 bases left in between. The CDR3 covers 15 residues. CDR1 is SGHDT and CDR2 is YYEEEE in the germline V gene. Here the CDR3 DNA reads TGTGCCAGCAGCTTGGGACTTGTGAAGAACACTGAAGCTTTCTTT. The encoded protein is CASSLGLVKNTEAFF.

The chain combines TRBV18 with TRBJ2-1; D is uncertain. V was clipped by 0 bases and J by 10 bases, with 13 bases between them. The CDR3 contains 14 residues. The germline CDR1 and CDR2 sequences are KGHSH and LQKENI. The CDR3 reads CASSPPGDRTEQFF. In DNA form, the CDR3 reads TGTGCCAGCTCACCACCCGGAGATCGAACCGAGCAGTTCTTC.

Only one count was recorded for this clone. The chain is built from TRBV5-1 and TRBJ2-3; maybe TRBD2 (6 bases). Germline V gene sequence: CDR1 SGHRS, CDR2 YFSETQ. The CDR3 runs 16 residues. V lost 8 bases to trimming and J lost 1 base, with 20 bases between them. The CDR3 DNA follows: TGCGCCAGTACAGTTTTCCCCGGGGGAGGCACAGATACGCAGTATTTT. This translates into CASTVFPGGGTDTQYF.

This sequence joins TRBV2 and TRBJ2-7; D uncertain. The CDR3 runs 12 residues. Germline assignment: CDR1 SNHLY and CDR2 FYNNEI. Between the trimmed V and J ends, which lost 1 base and 3 bases, there was a span of 4 bases. Here the CDR3 reads CASSEGSYEQYF. In DNA, the CDR3 is TGTGCCAGCAGTGAAGGGAGCTACGAGCAGTACTTC. Combining the CDR3 with reference TRBV2 and TRBJ2-7 gives the whole variable domain EPEVTQTPSHQVTQMGQEVILRCVPISNHLYFYWYRQILGQKVEFLVSFYNNEISEKSEIFDDQFSVERPDGSNFTLKIRSTKLEDSAMYFCASSEGSYEQYFGPGTRLTVT.

J is TRBJ1-1 and V is TRBV5-1; no reliable D call. Germline V gene sequence: CDR1 SGHRS, CDR2 YFSETQ. The germline V and J ends were trimmed by 0 bases and 4 bases, with 10 bases remaining between them. This CDR3 spans 14 amino acids. Here the CDR3 reads CASSLGQLITEAFF. The CDR3 coding sequence is TGCGCCAGCAGCTTGGGGCAACTAATCACTGAAGCTTTCTTT. Looking up the rest from reference TRBV5-1 and TRBJ1-1 gives the full variable domain: KAGVTQTPRYLIKTRGQQVTLSCSPISGHRSVSWYQQTPGQGLQFLFEYFSETQRNKGNFPGRFSGRQFSNSRSEMNVSTLELGDSALYLCASSLGQLITEAFFGQGTRLTVV.

CDR3 coding DNA: TGTGCCAGCAGTTTTAATCTATGGACAGGACCCACAGATACGCAGTATTTT. Protein product: CASSFNLWTGPTDTQYF. The chain uses TRBV27 and TRBJ2-3; 7 bases are shared with TRBD1. CDR3 size: 17 residues. Germline V CDR1 and CDR2: MNHEY, SMNVEV (reference sequence). J gave up 2 bases and V 3 bases, and 11 bases lay outside the gene matches.

A few counts support this clone. The chain combines TRBV6-4 with TRBJ2-1; 9 bases are a match to TRBD2. The CDR3 runs to 15 residues. Trimming at V came to 0 bases and at J to 6 bases, leaving 3 bases not matched to a gene. Germline V CDR1 and CDR2: MRHNA, SNTAGT. The CDR3 loop reads CASSDSAGGPNEQFF. The CDR3 DNA follows: TGTGCCAGCAGTGACTCGGCGGGGGGGCCCAATGAGCAGTTCTTC.

The V gene is TRBV3-1 (or the pseudogene TRBV3-2), the J gene TRBJ2-2, with TRBD2 identical over 11 bases. From germline, CDR1 is LGHDT and CDR2 YNNKEL (reference sequence). CDR3 size: 16 residues. The V gene end was trimmed by 4 bases and the J gene end by 2 bases; junction bases not matched to a gene: 3. CDR3 in DNA: TGTGCCAGCAGCCTTACTAGCGGGAGAAACACCGGGGAGCTGTTTTTT. Translating it yields CASSLTSGRNTGELFF.